This T cell receptor (beta chain) is from a study of T-cell memory formation after mild COVID-19. On the study more broadly: Largely donor-specific TCR clusters were found.

This clonotype was recorded at least ten times. The antigen remains undetermined. Study outcomes and limitations: Researchers found some responding clones in pre-infection memory, a sign that cross-reactive memory joined. Clones that contracted clustered mainly in CM and EM if CD4+ and in EMRA if CD8+.

The TCR alpha and TCR beta cDNA libraries, bearing sample barcodes and UMIs, were generated by 5'RACE using constant-segment primers. MiXCR, run by TCRdb on the 5' RACE reads, gives a single entry per CDR3 protein. Here the sample spans 30,000 to 35,000 distinct CDR3 sequences, roughly 7.5% being singletons. The CDR3 consists of 17 residues. The germline gives CDR1 SGHTA, CDR2 FQGTGA. Trimming took 4 bases from V and 2 from J; bases not matched to a gene: 5. The chain links TRBV7-3 to TRBJ2-3; 14 bases fit TRBD2. Material for sequencing was PBMCs or a T cell subset sorted from them (not recorded which). This receptor was obtained from a man between 18 and 29 years old who had mild COVID-19 (a few samples of this study predate the infection). Cell type and time point are not known. The CDR3 protein is CASSWTSGGTYTDTQYF. Here the CDR3 DNA reads TGTGCCAGCAGCTGGACTAGCGGGGGGACCTACACAGATACGCAGTATTTT. Drawing the rest from reference TRBV7-3 and TRBJ2-3, the complete variable domain is GAGVSQTPSNKVTEKGKYVELRCDPISGHTALYWYRQSLGQGPEFLIYFQGTGAADDSGLPNDRFFAVRPEGSVSTLKIQRTERGDSAVYLCASSWTSGGTYTDTQYFGPGTRLTVL.